This record concerns one T cell receptor (beta chain) sequence. Its cognate antigen is unknown. This entry is derived from a study of response to subunit inactivated influenza vaccine. Notes on the study in general: That few new T cells are recruited by each seasonal influenza vaccination was the authors' suggestion.

TCRdb analysed the RT-PCR reads with MiXCR anew, one entry per CDR3 protein. The sample has 610,000 or so distinct CDR3 sequences, 12% to 15% seen once. Trimming stripped 4 bases from V and 5 bases from J, with 14 bases between. From germline, CDR1 is SGHTA and CDR2 FQGNSA. This CDR3 region has 14 residues. The sequence was obtained from a man over 45 who received an inactivated influenza vaccine. The sequencing used PBMCs from blood, collected less than 13 days after vaccination. The chain carries TRBV7-2 and TRBJ2-5; D may correspond to TRBD1 or TRBD2 (5 bases each). This CDR3 is CASSWGWAGETQYF. In DNA, the CDR3 is TGTGCCAGCAGCTGGGGGTGGGCTGGGGAGACCCAGTACTTC.